Presented here are 22 T cell receptor beta chains from one specimen sequenced in a study of blood T cell repertoires in COVID-19. Data came from immunoSEQ multiplex PCR; TCRdb stores just in-frame clones and leaves some out. This table holds 150,000 to 170,000 clones, approximately 79% found once. The sequenced sample consisted of PBMCs or T cells enriched from blood (not recorded which). The receptors shown here come from a man between 50 and 59 years old who had recovered from COVID-19.

This clone was seen once. In the same sample, other DNA sequences code for this CDR3. The rearrangement uses TRBV7-8 and TRBJ2-5, with D hard to call. V gave up 6 bases and J gave up 5 bases, with 7 bases separating them. Germline assignment: CDR1 SGHVS and CDR2 FQNEAQ. The length of the CDR3 is 11 residues. The CDR3 loop is CASSPGETQYF. CDR3 DNA sequence: TGTGCCAGCAGTCCCGGGGAGACCCAGTACTTC.

The sample holds one count of this clone. The rearrangement uses TRBV4-1 and TRBJ1-5; no firm D call. The germline V gene encodes CDR1 MGHRA and CDR2 YSYEKL. There are 17 residues in the CDR3. The V end was cut by 0 bases, the J end by 4 bases, with 16 bases between. Here the CDR3 DNA reads TGCGCCAGCAGCCAAGATTCAGGTAGTTTCCGAAATCAGCCCCAGCATTTT. This translates into CASSQDSGSFRNQPQHF.

The chain is built from TRBV5-1 and TRBJ2-1, with TRBD1 matching 8 bases. The CDR3 sequence is 18 residues long. Looked up from germline, CDR1 is SGHRS and CDR2 is YFSETQ. V lost 2 bases and J lost 4; bases outside the gene matches: 14. CDR3 protein: CASSFIPTGGRGYNEQFF. In DNA, the CDR3 is TGCGCCAGCAGCTTCATACCAACAGGGGGACGAGGGTACAATGAGCAGTTCTTC. The full variable domain, with the rest looked up from reference TRBV5-1 and TRBJ2-1, is KAGVTQTPRYLIKTRGQQVTLSCSPISGHRSVSWYQQTPGQGLQFLFEYFSETQRNKGNFPGRFSGRQFSNSRSEMNVSTLELGDSALYLCASSFIPTGGRGYNEQFFGPGTRLTVL.

The chain joins TRBV6-2 or TRBV6-3 to TRBJ2-3, with TRBD2 matching 9 bases. This CDR3 contains 18 residues. CDR1 is MNHEY and CDR2 is SVGEGT in the germline V gene. Trimming took 2 bases from V and 2 from J; bases not matched to a gene: 11. The CDR3, as DNA: TGTGCCAGCAGTTACCCGAAATCTAGCGGGGCTTCCACAGATACGCAGTATTTT. Protein: CASSYPKSSGASTDTQYF.

This clone was counted ten times or more. The CDR3, as DNA: TGTGCCAGCAGCTGGACAGGTTCGAACACCGGGGAGCTGTTTTTT. Its protein product is CASSWTGSNTGELFF. The chain recombines TRBV7-2 with TRBJ2-2; 7 nucleotides match TRBD1. The V segment lost 4 bases and the J segment 0 bases; nucleotides outside the gene matches: 2. CDR1 and CDR2 (germline): SGHTA, FQGNSA. The CDR3 spans 15 residues.

V and J are TRBV9 and TRBJ2-3; no definite D call. From germline, CDR1 is SGDLS and CDR2 YYNGEE. Trimming shortened V by 3 bases and J by 2 bases, and 13 bases separated the two germline ends. CDR3 size: 15 residues. In DNA form, the CDR3 reads TGTGCCAGCAGCGCTATCAACGCATACACAGATACGCAGTATTTT. Amino acids: CASSAINAYTDTQYF.

The chain joins TRBV7-8 to TRBJ1-3; D not resolved. Germline V gives CDR1 SGHVS, CDR2 FQNEAQ. Trimming stripped 3 bases from V and 0 bases from J, with 18 bases between. This CDR3 is 18 amino acids long. The CDR3 nucleotides are TGTGCCAGCAGCTTCCCGACGTGGACCGGGATCTCTGGAAACACCATATATTTT. It codes for CASSFPTWTGISGNTIYF.

This chain links TRBV12-3 or TRBV12-4 with TRBJ1-1; 7 bases agree with TRBD1. The CDR3 consists of 12 residues. V shed 7 bases, J shed 6 bases, and the junction held 5 bases outside the gene matches. CDR3 sequence: CASTDRVAEAFF. CDR3 nucleotides: TGTGCCAGCACCGACAGGGTCGCTGAAGCTTTCTTT.

The chain is built from TRBV12-3 or TRBV12-4 and TRBJ2-2, with D unclear. The CDR3 spans 13 residues. V shed 6 bases and J shed 1 base, with 6 bases lying between them. CDR3 bases: TGTGCCAGCAGCCCAGAGAACACCGGGGAGCTGTTTTTT. It codes for CASSPENTGELFF.

The V call is TRBV18, the J call TRBJ2-5, with D uncertain. The ends were cut back, 2 bases at V and 7 bases at J, with 14 bases in the middle. The CDR3 has 14 amino acids. Germline CDR1 reads KGHSH; CDR2 reads LQKENI. The CDR3: CASSPEVNGWTQYF. DNA for the CDR3: TGTGCCAGCTCACCAGAGGTGAATGGGTGGACCCAGTACTTC. Using reference TRBV18 and TRBJ2-5 for the parts outside the CDR3, the full variable domain is NAGVMQNPRHLVRRRGQEARLRCSPMKGHSHVYWYRQLPEEGLKFMVYLQKENIIDESGMPKERFSAEFPKEGPSILRIQQVVRGDSAAYFCASSPEVNGWTQYFGPGTRLLVL.

The V and J genes are TRBV7-9 and TRBJ2-5; D is unclear. V lost 1 base and J 4 bases, leaving 13 bases between the germline ends. Germline lookup yields CDR1 SEHNR and CDR2 FQNEAQ (reference sequence). This CDR3 is built from 15 residues. The CDR3 loop is CASSLGLSILETQYF. CDR3 coding DNA: TGTGCCAGCAGCTTAGGTCTATCAATTCTAGAGACCCAGTACTTC.

This clone showed up just a few times. The chain is built from TRBV10-3 and TRBJ2-1, with 7 bases fitting TRBD1. The CDR3 loop spans 19 amino acids. Germline V gene data show CDR1 as ENHRY and CDR2 as SYGVKD. J gave up 3 bases and V 2 bases, and 16 bases lay outside the gene matches. This CDR3 is CAISEESVRTGQIYNEQFF. CDR3 nucleotides: TGTGCCATCAGTGAGGAGTCTGTACGGACGGGACAGATCTACAATGAGCAGTTCTTC.

The CDR3 sequence is CASSPPNRGGTEAFF. CDR3 in DNA: TGTGCCAGCTCACCACCCAACAGGGGAGGAACTGAAGCTTTCTTT. The V call is TRBV18, the J call TRBJ1-1, with 7 bases aligning to TRBD1. Germline values: CDR1 KGHSH, CDR2 LQKENI. The CDR3 extends over 15 amino acids. V shed 0 bases, J shed 5 bases, and the junction held 6 bases outside the gene matches.

This clone has more than one count but fewer than ten. The chain has TRBV7-2 and TRBJ1-3; D possibly corresponds to TRBD1 (6 bases). The V and J ends lost 2 bases and 3 bases respectively, with 11 bases between them. The CDR3 is 15 amino acids. In germline, CDR1 is SGHTA, CDR2 FQGNSA. The CDR3 nucleotides read TGTGCCAGCAGCTTATCAGGGGCGGGTGGAAACACCATATATTTT. Its translation is CASSLSGAGGNTIYF.

V usage is TRBV7-9 and J usage is TRBJ2-7; no reliable D call. The CDR3 totals 15 residues. The germline gives CDR1 SEHNR, CDR2 FQNEAQ (reference sequence). V dropped 5 bases and J dropped 3 bases, with 17 bases sitting between them. The CDR3 DNA follows: TGTGCCAGCAGCCGCGGATCCACGGCCGTCTACGAGCAGTACTTC. Encoded protein: CASSRGSTAVYEQYF.

The chain has TRBV18 and TRBJ2-2; tentatively, D is TRBD1 (7 bases). Germline V lookup: CDR1 KGHSH, CDR2 LQKENI. Deletions cut 3 bases from V and 5 bases from J, with 25 bases between. The CDR3 length is 19 residues. CDR3 coding DNA: TGTGCCAGCTCACCTCAGTTGGGGGGACAGCGGAGTGTAACCGGGGAGCTGTTTTTT. It codes for CASSPQLGGQRSVTGELFF.

The chain couples TRBV4-1 to TRBJ2-1, with TRBD2 matching over 7 bases. J was trimmed by 5 bases and V by 2 bases; bases with no gene match: 9. Germline CDR1 MGHRA, CDR2 YSYEKL. This CDR3 is 16 amino acids long. This CDR3 is CASSQYSGPPNNEQFF. CDR3 nucleotide sequence: TGCGCCAGCAGCCAATATAGCGGGCCCCCCAACAATGAGCAGTTCTTC.

CDR3 sequence (DNA): TGTGCAAGTCGCTTAGGCTTCCCTTCTGGGGGAGGGACCTACGAGCAGTACTTC. Its protein is CASRLGFPSGGGTYEQYF. The chain links TRBV12-2 to TRBJ2-7; the table's D gene call, TRBD2, was not cross checked with the DNA. TRBV12-2 is a documented pseudogene. The CDR3 runs 18 residues.

J is TRBJ2-5 and V is TRBV12-5; possibly TRBD2 for D (7 bases). This CDR3 contains 15 residues. V was clipped by 7 bases and J by 2 bases, with 17 bases between them. Germline V gene data show CDR1 as LGHNT and CDR2 as FRNRAP. The CDR3 protein is CASALEGGVQETQYF. The CDR3 coding sequence is TGTGCTAGTGCCCTGGAGGGGGGGGTGCAAGAGACCCAGTACTTC. The full variable domain, its missing parts supplied by reference TRBV12-5 and TRBJ2-5, is DARVTQTPRHKVTEMGQEVTMRCQPILGHNTVFWYRQTMMQGLELLAYFRNRAPLDDSGMPKDRFSAEMPDATLATLKIQPSEPRDSAVYFCASALEGGVQETQYFGPGTRLLVL.

The chain has TRBV9 and TRBJ1-6; 7 nucleotides match TRBD1. The CDR3 is 15 amino acids. With V trimmed by 1 base and J by 5 bases, 3 bases remained unmatched. CDR1 SGDLS and CDR2 YYNGEE come from the germline V gene. Here the CDR3 DNA reads TGTGCCAGCAGCGTAACAGGGGATGATAATTCACCCCTCCACTTT. Protein product: CASSVTGDDNSPLHF.

The chain employs TRBV7-2 and TRBJ1-1; D is possibly TRBD1 (6 bases). Trimming took off 5 bases at V and 4 bases at J, with 17 bases between the two ends. The length of the CDR3 is 15 residues. Per the germline V gene, CDR1 is SGHTA and CDR2 is FQGNSA. CDR3 protein: CASSPATGLGTEAFF. The CDR3 DNA reads as TGTGCCAGCAGCCCAGCCACAGGGTTGGGCACTGAAGCTTTCTTT. The full variable domain, with the rest looked up from reference TRBV7-2 and TRBJ1-1, is GAGVSQSPSNKVTEKGKDVELRCDPISGHTALYWYRQSLGQGLEFLIYFQGNSAPDKSGLPSDRFSAERTGGSVSTLTIQRTQQEDSAVYLCASSPATGLGTEAFFGQGTRLTVV.

With respect to this clone: One end of the junction varies from germline; a read error may be responsible. The chain links TRBV7-8 to TRBJ1-1; TRBD1 agrees at 7 bases. The CDR3 consists of 14 residues. In germline, CDR1 is SGHVS, CDR2 FQNEAQ. This CDR3 reads CASSLAGQRARAFF. For the CDR3, the DNA is TGTGCCAGCAGCCTAGCGGGACAGAGGGCTCGAGCTTTCTTT.